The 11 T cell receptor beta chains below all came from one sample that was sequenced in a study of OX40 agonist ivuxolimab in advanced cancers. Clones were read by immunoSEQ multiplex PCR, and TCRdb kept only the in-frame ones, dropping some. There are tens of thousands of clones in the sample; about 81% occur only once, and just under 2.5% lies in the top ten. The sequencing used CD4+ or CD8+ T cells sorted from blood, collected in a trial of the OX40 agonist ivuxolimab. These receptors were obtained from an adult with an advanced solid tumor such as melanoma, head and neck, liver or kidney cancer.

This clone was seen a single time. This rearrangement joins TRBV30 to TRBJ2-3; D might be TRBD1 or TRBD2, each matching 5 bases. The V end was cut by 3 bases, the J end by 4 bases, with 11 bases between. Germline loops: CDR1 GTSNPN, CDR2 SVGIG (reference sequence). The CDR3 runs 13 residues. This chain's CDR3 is CAWRLEGPDTQYF. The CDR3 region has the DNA TGTGCCTGGAGGCTTGAGGGGCCAGATACGCAGTATTTT.

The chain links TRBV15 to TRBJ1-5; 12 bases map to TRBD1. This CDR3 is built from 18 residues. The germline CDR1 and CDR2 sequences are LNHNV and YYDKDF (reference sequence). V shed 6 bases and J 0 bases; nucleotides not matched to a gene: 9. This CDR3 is CATRPGQGAGSSNQPQHF. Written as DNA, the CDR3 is TGTGCCACCAGGCCGGGACAGGGGGCGGGTAGTAGCAATCAGCCCCAGCATTTT.

The CDR3 spells CASSLNPTEKLFF. As DNA, the CDR3 is TGCGCCAGCAGCTTGAATCCTACTGAAAAACTGTTTTTT. The chain employs TRBV5-1 and TRBJ1-4; D gene unclear. Germline assignment: CDR1 SGHRS and CDR2 YFSETQ. Deletions cut 1 base from V and 7 bases from J, with 8 bases between. The CDR3 totals 13 residues.

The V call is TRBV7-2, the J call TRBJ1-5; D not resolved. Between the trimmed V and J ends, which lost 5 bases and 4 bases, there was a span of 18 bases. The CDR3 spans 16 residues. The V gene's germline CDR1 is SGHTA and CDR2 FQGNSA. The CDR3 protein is CASSPPGLPGNQPQHF. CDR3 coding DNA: TGTGCCAGCAGCCCTCCTGGGCTGCCGGGGAATCAGCCCCAGCATTTT.

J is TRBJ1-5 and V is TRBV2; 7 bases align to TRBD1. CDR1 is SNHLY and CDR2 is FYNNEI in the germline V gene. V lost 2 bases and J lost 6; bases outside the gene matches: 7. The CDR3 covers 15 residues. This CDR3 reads CASSETGVRAQPQHF. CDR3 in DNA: TGTGCCAGCAGTGAAACAGGGGTGAGGGCTCAGCCCCAGCATTTT.

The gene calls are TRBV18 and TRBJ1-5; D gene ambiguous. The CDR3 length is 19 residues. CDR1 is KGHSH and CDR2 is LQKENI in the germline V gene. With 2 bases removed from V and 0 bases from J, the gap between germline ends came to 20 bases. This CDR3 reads CASSPFSPRRVLSNQPQHF. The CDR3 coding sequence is TGTGCCAGCTCACCATTCTCCCCGCGGAGGGTACTTAGCAATCAGCCCCAGCATTTT. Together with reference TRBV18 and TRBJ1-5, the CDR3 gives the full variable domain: NAGVMQNPRHLVRRRGQEARLRCSPMKGHSHVYWYRQLPEEGLKFMVYLQKENIIDESGMPKERFSAEFPKEGPSILRIQQVVRGDSAAYFCASSPFSPRRVLSNQPQHFGDGTRLSIL.

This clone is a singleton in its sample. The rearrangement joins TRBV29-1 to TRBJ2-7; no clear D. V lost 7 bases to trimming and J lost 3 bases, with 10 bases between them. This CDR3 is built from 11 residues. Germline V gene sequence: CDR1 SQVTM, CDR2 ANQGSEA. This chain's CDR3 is CSGLGFYEQYF. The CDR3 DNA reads TGCAGCGGCCTCGGATTCTACGAGCAGTACTTC.

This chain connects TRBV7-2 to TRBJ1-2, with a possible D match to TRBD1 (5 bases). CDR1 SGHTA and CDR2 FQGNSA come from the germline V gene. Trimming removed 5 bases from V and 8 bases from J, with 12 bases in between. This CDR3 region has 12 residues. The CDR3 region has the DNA TGTGCCAGCAGCCCACCGGGACGCGGCTACACCTTC. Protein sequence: CASSPPGRGYTF. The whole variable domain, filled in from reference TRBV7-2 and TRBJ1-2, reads GAGVSQSPSNKVTEKGKDVELRCDPISGHTALYWYRQSLGQGLEFLIYFQGNSAPDKSGLPSDRFSAERTGGSVSTLTIQRTQQEDSAVYLCASSPPGRGYTFGSGTRLTVV.

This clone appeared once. The CDR3 loop is CASSVEDRGPSGNTIYF. CDR3 nucleotides: TGTGCCAGCAGCGTAGAAGACAGGGGACCCTCTGGAAACACCATATATTTT. The J gene is TRBJ1-3, the V gene TRBV9; 8 nucleotides align to TRBD1. Germline V gene lookup returns CDR1 SGDLS and CDR2 YYNGEE. Trimming cost V 0 bases and J 0 bases; bases outside gene matches: 5. The CDR3 sequence is 17 residues long.

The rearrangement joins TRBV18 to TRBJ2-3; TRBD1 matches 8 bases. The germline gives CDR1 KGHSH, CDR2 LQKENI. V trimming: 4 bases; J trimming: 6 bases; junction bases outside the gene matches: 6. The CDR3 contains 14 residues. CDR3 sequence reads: CASSLWTGTDTQYF. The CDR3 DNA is TGTGCCAGCTCACTATGGACAGGGACTGATACGCAGTATTTT.

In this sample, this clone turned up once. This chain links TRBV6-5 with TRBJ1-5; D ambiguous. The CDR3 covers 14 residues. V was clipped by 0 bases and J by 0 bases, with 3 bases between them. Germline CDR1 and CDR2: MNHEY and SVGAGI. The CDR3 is CASSYSLSNQPQHF. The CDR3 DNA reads TGTGCCAGCAGTTACTCCCTTAGCAATCAGCCCCAGCATTTT.